The TCR beta chain described here comes from a study of shared T cell receptors in the human thymus. The CDR3 has 18 amino acids. Trimming took off 0 bases at V and 0 bases at J, with 14 bases between the two ends. CDR1 is WNHNN and CDR2 is SYGVQD in the germline V gene (reference sequence). TCRdb keeps only in-frame clones here, not all; method: immunoSEQ multiplex PCR. Of 650,000 to 950,000 clones in the sample, approximately 85% were seen once. These data were also reused for a study on human thymus T cells.

The sample comprised thymocytes. The receptor was derived from a girl less than two years old with a congenital heart defect. V usage is TRBV10-1 and J usage is TRBJ1-4; D is uncertain. The CDR3 reads CASSESVENHATNEKLFF. CDR3 DNA: TGCGCCAGCAGTGAGTCAGTGGAGAATCATGCAACTAATGAAAAACTGTTTTTT.